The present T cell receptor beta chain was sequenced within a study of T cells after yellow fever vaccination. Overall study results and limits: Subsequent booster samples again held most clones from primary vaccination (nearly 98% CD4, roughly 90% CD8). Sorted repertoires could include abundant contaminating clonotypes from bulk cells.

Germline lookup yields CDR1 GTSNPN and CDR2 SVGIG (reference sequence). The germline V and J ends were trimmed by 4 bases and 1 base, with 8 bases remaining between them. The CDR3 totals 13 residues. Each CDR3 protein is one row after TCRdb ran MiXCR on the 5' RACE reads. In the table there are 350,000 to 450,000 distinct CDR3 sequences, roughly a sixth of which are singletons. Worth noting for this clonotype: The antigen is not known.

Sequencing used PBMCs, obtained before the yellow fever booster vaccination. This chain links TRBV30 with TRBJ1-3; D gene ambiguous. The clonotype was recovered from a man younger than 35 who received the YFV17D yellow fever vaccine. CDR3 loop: CAWNLNSGNTIYF. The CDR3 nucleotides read TGTGCCTGGAACTTAAATTCTGGAAACACCATATATTTT.